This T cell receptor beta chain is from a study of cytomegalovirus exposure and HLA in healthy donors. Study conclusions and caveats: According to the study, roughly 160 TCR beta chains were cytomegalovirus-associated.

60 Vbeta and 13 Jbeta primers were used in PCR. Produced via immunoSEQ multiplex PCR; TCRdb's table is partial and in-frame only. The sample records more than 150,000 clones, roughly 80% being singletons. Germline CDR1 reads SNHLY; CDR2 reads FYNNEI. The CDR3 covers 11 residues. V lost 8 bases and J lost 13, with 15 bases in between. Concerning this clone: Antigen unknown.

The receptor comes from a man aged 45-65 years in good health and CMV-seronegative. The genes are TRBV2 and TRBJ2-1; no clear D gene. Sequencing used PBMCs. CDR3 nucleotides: TGTGCCAGCCAGGTGGTAGGTGTACAGTTCTTC. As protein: CASQVVGVQFF.